This entry lists 32 T cell receptor beta chains sequenced from one sample in a study of human T cells and chemical hapten exposure. Documented time point: pre-sensitization, week 0. The sample's treatment: therapeutic diphenylcyclopropenone sensitization with weekly scalp DPC. TCRdb re-derived calls from the RACE reads in MiXCR, one entry per CDR3 protein. The sample lists 300,000 to 400,000 distinct CDR3 sequences; approximately 5% were seen once. Sequenced here: whole blood, sampled in connection with sensitization to the hapten diphenylcyclopropenone (DPC). All receptors derive from a woman aged 45-60 years with alopecia areata. Some clones in this sample may be carry-over from other donors' samples.

This clonotype has only one observation. A clone one base away is much larger, so this may be a read error. The chain joins TRBV11-2 to TRBJ2-1; D perhaps matches TRBD2 (6 bases). The V gene's germline CDR1 is SGHAT and CDR2 FQNNGV. V was trimmed by 3 bases and J by 2 bases, leaving 20 bases between them. The CDR3 spans 18 residues. In DNA form, the CDR3 reads TGTGCCAGCAGCTTCGTCTTCGGGAGAGGGCCTACCTACAATGAGCAGTTCTTC. This gives the protein CASSFVFGRGPTYNEQFF.

This clonotype was detected many times. The chain carries TRBV11-2 and TRBJ2-3; D is ambiguous. V dropped 5 bases and J dropped 4 bases, with 13 bases sitting between them. From germline, CDR1 is SGHAT and CDR2 FQNNGV. CDR3 length: 14 residues. CDR3 DNA: TGTGCCAGCAGCCTACAATTGGTTCCAGATACGCAGTATTTT. The encoded protein is CASSLQLVPDTQYF.

This clonotype was seen many times. This rearrangement joins TRBV5-5 to TRBJ2-1; perhaps TRBD2 as D (5 bases). Trimming left V 1 base short and J 5 bases short, with 13 bases between. The CDR3 is made up of 15 amino acids. Germline V gene sequence: CDR1 SGHKS, CDR2 YYEKEE (reference sequence). CDR3 DNA: TGTGCCAGCAGCTTGAGGCTAGCCGAAAACAATGAGCAGTTCTTC. This encodes CASSLRLAENNEQFF.

This clonotype has only a few counts. The conserved phenylalanine or tryptophan normally closing the CDR3 is absent here, so this likely arose from a read error. This chain uses TRBV12-3 or TRBV12-4 with TRBJ2-5, with 12 bases fitting TRBD2. The CDR3 is 15 amino acids. After removal of 4 bases from V and 4 bases from J, the junction contained 4 bases not matched to a gene. The CDR3 protein is CASSSLAGGGETQYS. In nucleotides, the CDR3 is TGTGCCAGCAGTTCCCTAGCGGGGGGGGGAGAGACCCAGTACTCC.

This clonotype was counted many times. The chain's CDR3 is CASSVSGTQYF. For the CDR3, the DNA is TGTGCCAGCAGTGTTAGCGGTACGCAGTATTTT. V and J are TRBV12-3 or TRBV12-4 and TRBJ2-3, with D perhaps TRBD2 (6 bases). CDR3 length: 11 amino acids. The germline V and J ends were trimmed by 5 bases and 8 bases, with 8 bases remaining between them.

The V and J genes are TRBV6-6 and TRBJ2-4; possibly TRBD1 for D (6 bases). V lost 2 bases to trimming and J lost 1 base, with 12 bases between them. Germline V gene lookup returns CDR1 MNHNY and CDR2 SVGAGI (reference sequence). This CDR3 is 16 amino acids long. The CDR3 DNA follows: TGTGCCAGCAGTTACGGCAGGGGCCCCGCCAAAAACATTCAGTACTTC. Amino acid sequence: CASSYGRGPAKNIQYF.

This rearrangement joins TRBV19 to TRBJ2-1, with 9 bases aligning to TRBD2. The CDR3 loop spans 16 amino acids. Trimming cost V 3 bases and J 7 bases; bases outside gene matches: 10. Germline loops: CDR1 LNHDA, CDR2 SQIVND (reference sequence). The CDR3 sequence: CASSMPGGRAGNEQFF. The CDR3 region has the DNA TGTGCCAGTAGTATGCCGGGCGGGAGGGCCGGGAATGAGCAGTTCTTC.

The chain employs TRBV19 and TRBJ2-5; 11 bases match TRBD2. The CDR3 has 15 residues. CDR1 LNHDA and CDR2 SQIVND come from the germline V gene (reference sequence). With 6 bases clipped from V and 4 bases from J, the junction kept 7 bases outside the gene matches. The CDR3: CASSTTSGMGETQYF. DNA of the CDR3: TGTGCCAGTAGCACGACTAGCGGGATGGGAGAGACCCAGTACTTC.

In its sample, this clonotype was seen a few times. The gene calls are TRBV2 and TRBJ1-6, with no clear D. V was cut by 7 bases and J by 5 bases, with 9 bases left in between. Germline assignment: CDR1 SNHLY and CDR2 FYNNEI. CDR3 length: 13 amino acids. CDR3 amino acids: CASIGGNNSPLHF. CDR3 DNA sequence: TGTGCCAGCATTGGAGGGAATAATTCACCCCTCCACTTT.

The sample holds many counts of this clonotype. The chain has TRBV2 and TRBJ2-1; D is undetermined. Trimming stripped 9 bases from V and 0 bases from J, with 9 bases between. CDR3 length: 13 amino acids. Germline V gene sequence: CDR1 SNHLY, CDR2 FYNNEI. CDR3 coding DNA: TGTGCCAGTGTAGAGTACTCCTACAATGAGCAGTTCTTC. Translation: CASVEYSYNEQFF.

This rearrangement joins TRBV15 to TRBJ2-2, with D perhaps matching TRBD1 (6 bases). The CDR3 has 14 residues. Per the germline V gene, CDR1 is LNHNV and CDR2 is YYDKDF (reference sequence). Trimming removed 3 bases at V and 7 bases at J, with 12 bases between. CDR3 sequence (DNA): TGTGCCACCAGCAGTAACAGGGCTGGCGGGGAGCTGTTTTTT. This sequence encodes CATSSNRAGGELFF.

The rearrangement joins TRBV29-1 to TRBJ2-3; TRBD2 might be the D (6 bases). The CDR3 covers 14 residues. Trimming cost V 7 bases and J 0 bases, with 14 bases left between them. CDR1 and CDR2 (germline): SQVTM, ANQGSEA. The CDR3 DNA follows: TGCAGCGGAGGCGGGACTGGTAGCACAGATACGCAGTATTTT. It translates to CSGGGTGSTDTQYF.

This clonotype was seen many times. This chain joins TRBV9 and TRBJ2-1; 10 positions agree with TRBD2. This CDR3 contains 16 residues. After removal of 4 bases from V and 8 bases from J, the junction contained 12 bases not matched to a gene. Germline V gene data show CDR1 as SGDLS and CDR2 as YYNGEE. The CDR3 region is CASSLQAGGPLDEQFF. The CDR3 DNA reads TGTGCCAGCAGCCTCCAAGCGGGAGGGCCTTTAGATGAGCAGTTCTTC.

The V call is TRBV3-1, the J call TRBJ1-5; D is possibly TRBD1 (6 bases). CDR3 length: 17 residues. V lost 0 bases and J 6 bases, leaving 18 bases between the germline ends. The germline V gene encodes CDR1 LGHDT and CDR2 YNNKEL (reference sequence). CDR3 sequence reads: CASSQDSGRGFGQPQHF. CDR3 nucleotides: TGTGCCAGCAGCCAAGATAGCGGCAGGGGATTTGGTCAGCCCCAGCATTTT.

This clonotype was seen a few times. This chain joins TRBV28 and TRBJ2-2, with 8 bases matching TRBD1. Germline CDR1 and CDR2: MDHEN and SYDVKM. This CDR3 comprises 17 residues. V shed 6 bases and J 0 bases; nucleotides not matched to a gene: 9. In DNA, the CDR3 is TGTGCCAGCAGCTCCGGACAGGGTAGGACGAACACCGGGGAGCTGTTTTTT. This codes for CASSSGQGRTNTGELFF.

The chain joins TRBV7-4 to TRBJ2-4, with 7 bases matching TRBD1. There are 17 residues in the CDR3. CDR1 is SGHVT and CDR2 is SQSDAQ in the germline V gene. J was trimmed by 0 bases and V by 5 bases; bases with no gene match: 10. CDR3 loop: CASSGERGQLAKNIQYF. CDR3 DNA: TGTGCCAGCAGCGGCGAGAGGGGGCAGTTAGCCAAAAACATTCAGTACTTC.

This clonotype has only a few counts. This sequence joins TRBV7-2 and TRBJ1-6; a possible D gene is TRBD1 (6 bases). The germline CDR1 and CDR2 sequences are SGHTA and FQGNSA. The CDR3 has 14 residues. Trimming removed 10 bases at V and 2 bases at J, with 12 bases between. As DNA, the CDR3 is TGTGCCACCGGGGGGCTCGCCTATAATTCACCCCTCCACTTT. This gives the protein CATGGLAYNSPLHF.

This clonotype was seen repeatedly, ten times or more. The V gene is TRBV9, the J gene TRBJ1-1; D gene uncertain. Germline assignment: CDR1 SGDLS and CDR2 YYNGEE. With 0 bases removed from V and 3 bases from J, the gap between germline ends came to 6 bases. This CDR3 contains 13 residues. DNA of the CDR3: TGTGCCAGCAGCGTAGTCTTGGACACTGAAGCTTTCTTT. It yields the protein CASSVVLDTEAFF.

This clonotype has only a few counts. The rearrangement uses TRBV11-2 and TRBJ1-1; D is possibly TRBD1 (6 bases). Germline V lookup: CDR1 SGHAT, CDR2 FQNNGV. Trimming took 5 bases from V and 4 from J, leaving 14 bases between them. The CDR3 sequence is 14 residues long. The CDR3 protein is CASSTQGALTEAFF. CDR3 in DNA: TGTGCCAGCAGCACACAGGGCGCGCTCACTGAAGCTTTCTTT.

This clonotype was observed at least ten times. J is TRBJ2-7 and V is TRBV7-8, with 10 bases lining up with TRBD2. Germline V gene lookup returns CDR1 SGHVS and CDR2 FQNEAQ. The CDR3 consists of 15 residues. The V segment lost 5 bases and the J segment 4 bases; nucleotides outside the gene matches: 8. The CDR3 DNA is TGTGCCAGCAGCCCCCGGACTAGCGGAGGATACGAGCAGTACTTC. It yields the protein CASSPRTSGGYEQYF.

This clonotype has ten or more counts. The V and J genes are TRBV5-5 and TRBJ1-1, with TRBD1 identical over 10 bases. Germline CDR1 SGHKS, CDR2 YYEKEE (reference sequence). CDR3 length equals 15 residues. V dropped 3 bases and J dropped 1; count of bases not matched to a gene: 3. CDR3 in amino acids: CASSWGTGENTEAFF. The CDR3 DNA reads TGTGCCAGCAGCTGGGGGACAGGGGAGAACACTGAAGCTTTCTTT.

This clonotype was seen repeatedly, ten times or more. The chain carries TRBV29-1 and TRBJ1-1, with D perhaps matching TRBD1 (6 bases). The CDR3 has 14 amino acids. The V gene lost 0 bases and the J gene lost 1 base, with 9 bases spanning the gap. Germline V gene data show CDR1 as SQVTM and CDR2 as ANQGSEA. CDR3 amino acids: CSVEDLTGNTEAFF. The CDR3, as DNA: TGCAGCGTTGAAGATTTGACAGGGAACACTGAAGCTTTCTTT.

The genes are TRBV29-1 and TRBJ2-3, with 8 bases lining up with TRBD2. V shed 3 bases, J shed 1 base, and the junction held 6 bases outside the gene matches. The V gene's germline CDR1 is SQVTM and CDR2 ANQGSEA. The CDR3 spans 15 residues. CDR3 nucleotide sequence: TGCAGCGTTGACGAAGCGGGAGCCGGCACAGATACGCAGTATTTT. Amino acids: CSVDEAGAGTDTQYF.

This clonotype was observed many times. The CDR3 protein is CASSGTVRGLAGGPGEQYF. The CDR3 nucleotides are TGTGCCAGCAGTGGAACGGTGCGAGGACTAGCGGGAGGGCCAGGGGAGCAGTACTTC. The V and J genes are TRBV6-1 and TRBJ2-7; TRBD2 matches 15 bases. The CDR3 contains 19 residues. With V trimmed by 4 bases and J by 7 bases, 17 bases remained unmatched. CDR1 is MNHNS, CDR2 SASEGT, per germline.

In its sample, this clonotype was seen many times. This chain uses TRBV10-3 with TRBJ2-3; 14 bases map to TRBD2. The ends lost 7 bases at V and 1 base at J; junction bases unmatched: 7. CDR3 length equals 17 residues. Germline V gene data show CDR1 as ENHRY and CDR2 as SYGVKD. The CDR3 loop reads CAITTGLAGVGTDTQYF. CDR3 in DNA: TGTGCCATCACCACGGGACTAGCGGGAGTGGGCACAGATACGCAGTATTTT.

This clonotype appeared many times. The CDR3 DNA sequence: TGTGCCAGCAGTGAAGGACGCGGCAGGGGTTACGAGCAGTACTTC. This sequence encodes CASSEGRGRGYEQYF. The chain is built from TRBV25-1 and TRBJ2-7; weak D call: TRBD1 (6 bases). The CDR3 runs 15 residues. CDR1 MGHDK and CDR2 SYGVNS come from the germline V gene. V shed 2 bases and J shed 4 bases, with 15 bases lying between them.

This clonotype came up many times. CDR3 coding DNA: TGTGCCAGCAGCCCAACGGGACAGGGAGTCTACGAGCAGTACTTC. This translates into CASSPTGQGVYEQYF. The gene calls are TRBV7-9 and TRBJ2-7, with 9 nucleotides matching TRBD1. The CDR3 totals 15 residues. Trimming at V came to 5 bases and at J to 3 bases, leaving 8 bases not matched to a gene. Germline V gene data show CDR1 as SEHNR and CDR2 as FQNEAQ (reference sequence).

This clonotype was seen at least ten times. The DNA of the CDR3 is TGTGCCAGCAGTTCCCGACAGGGTCCGTCTGGGGCCAACGTCCTGACTTTC. Its protein product is CASSSRQGPSGANVLTF. The chain recombines TRBV6-5 with TRBJ2-6; 7 nucleotides agree with TRBD1. The V gene end was trimmed by 4 bases and the J gene end by 1 base; junction bases not matched to a gene: 7. The CDR3 extends over 17 amino acids. Germline V gene lookup returns CDR1 MNHEY and CDR2 SVGAGI.

This clonotype was counted ten times or more. The V and J genes are TRBV2 and TRBJ1-2; weak D call: TRBD1 (6 bases). Per the germline V gene, CDR1 is SNHLY and CDR2 is FYNNEI. The CDR3 sequence is 13 residues long. With 4 bases removed from V and 4 bases from J, the gap between germline ends came to 10 bases. The DNA for the CDR3 is TGTGCCAGCAGTGTTACAGGGTCCTATGGCTACACCTTC. This codes for CASSVTGSYGYTF.

In regard to this clonotype: A much more abundant neighbour one base away suggests this may be a read error. The chain uses TRBV4-2 and TRBJ2-7, with D possibly being TRBD1 (5 bases). The CDR3 totals 12 residues. The germline gives CDR1 LGHNA, CDR2 YNFKEQ. The CDR3 spells CASGQGAYEQYF. CDR3 coding DNA: TGTGCCAGCGGCCAAGGGGCCTACGAGCAGTACTTC.

In this sample, this clonotype turned up a few times. The V gene is TRBV18, the J gene TRBJ2-7; 11 bases are a match to TRBD2. Germline CDR1 KGHSH, CDR2 LQKENI. Unmatched junction bases numbered 11, after V lost 1 base and J lost 6 bases. The CDR3 has 17 residues. CDR3 nucleotide sequence: TGTGCCAGCTCACCACTTAGCGGGGGGGCCAAGTCTTCCGAGCAGTACTTC. Its protein is CASSPLSGGAKSSEQYF.

This clonotype was detected ten times or more. This chain uses TRBV10-2 with TRBJ1-4; D is uncertain. This CDR3 comprises 14 residues. Germline V CDR1 and CDR2: WSHSY, SAAADI. Trimming cost V 0 bases and J 10 bases, with 12 bases left between them. CDR3: CASSESREGGKLFF. The CDR3 DNA sequence: TGCGCCAGCAGTGAGTCGCGGGAAGGCGGAAAACTGTTTTTT.